The present T cell receptor beta chain was sequenced within a study of blood T cell repertoires in COVID-19. In the study overall: PBMCs, B-cell-depleted T cells, or T cells were the source of the cDNA or gDNA that made up the material.

Germline CDR1 SNHLY, CDR2 FYNNEI. V was shortened by 6 bases and J by 7 bases, with 9 bases between the two germline ends. The CDR3 is made up of 11 amino acids. Using immunoSEQ multiplex PCR, the repertoire was profiled, and TCRdb retains in-frame clones only, with some absent. The sample contains some 100,000 clones, under 90% of which appear only once. The source is a human donor with active COVID-19. The donor label of this sample is uncertain. V is TRBV2 and J is TRBJ1-2; maybe TRBD1 (5 bases). Sequences were obtained from peripheral blood. CDR3 sequence reads: CASSRQSGYTF. The CDR3 DNA follows: TGTGCCAGCAGCAGACAGTCTGGCTACACCTTC. Filled out from reference TRBV2 and TRBJ1-2, the complete variable domain reads EPEVTQTPSHQVTQMGQEVILRCVPISNHLYFYWYRQILGQKVEFLVSFYNNEISEKSEIFDDQFSVERPDGSNFTLKIRSTKLEDSAMYFCASSRQSGYTFGSGTRLTVV.